The 27 T cell receptor beta chains below come from one sample, sequenced in a study of cytomegalovirus exposure and HLA in healthy donors. PCR used 60 Vbeta primers and 13 Jbeta primers. The data were produced by immunoSEQ multiplex PCR, yet TCRdb's version contains in-frame clones alone and is incomplete. In the table there are some 140,000 clones, 65% to 80% of which are singletons. Material for sequencing was PBMCs. All receptors derive from a man younger than 30 in good health and CMV-seronegative.

The J gene is TRBJ2-7, the V gene TRBV2; the D gene is possibly TRBD2 (5 bases). V was cut by 5 bases and J by 9 bases, with 11 bases left in between. CDR1 is SNHLY, CDR2 FYNNEI, per germline. This CDR3 is 11 amino acids long. Here the CDR3 DNA reads TGTGCCAGCAGTCCCGGCGGAGGGCAGTACGTC. Encoded protein: CASSPGGGQYV.

The chain carries TRBV27 and TRBJ1-1, with a tentative D call TRBD1 (6 bases). V lost 8 bases, J lost 7 bases, and 14 bases lay in between. This CDR3 spans 12 amino acids. Germline CDR1 and CDR2: MNHEY and SMNVEV (reference sequence). CDR3 coding DNA: TGTGCCAGCTGGGGGGGCAGGGGTGAAGCTTTCTTT. Its protein is CASWGGRGEAFF.

CDR3 in amino acids: CASSSGGVNTEAFF. CDR3 DNA: TGTGCCAGCAGCTCGGGGGGGGTGAACACTGAAGCTTTCTTT. The chain is built from TRBV7-8 and TRBJ1-1; tentatively, D is TRBD1 (5 bases). The CDR3 is made up of 14 amino acids. V lost 4 bases and J 0 bases, leaving 9 bases between the germline ends. The germline V gene has CDR1 SGHVS and CDR2 FQNEAQ. The entire variable domain, with the rest obtained from reference TRBV7-8 and TRBJ1-1, is as follows: GAGVSQSPRYKVAKRGQDVALRCDPISGHVSLFWYQQALGQGPEFLTYFQNEAQLDKSGLPSDRFFAERPEGSVSTLKIQRTQQEDSAVYLCASSSGGVNTEAFFGQGTRLTVV.

The rearrangement uses TRBV19 and TRBJ1-1, with D possibly being TRBD1 (6 bases). V gave up 0 bases and J gave up 5 bases, with 16 bases separating them. This CDR3 has 16 residues. Germline CDR1 and CDR2: LNHDA and SQIVND (reference sequence). CDR3 sequence: CASSIDRYARGTEAFF. CDR3 DNA: TGTGCCAGTAGTATAGACCGATACGCCAGGGGAACTGAAGCTTTCTTT.

The gene calls are TRBV5-6 and TRBJ2-7, with D possibly matching TRBD2 (6 bases). V dropped 5 bases and J dropped 4 bases, with 19 bases sitting between them. Germline CDR1 SGHDT, CDR2 YYEEEE. CDR3 length equals 15 residues. The CDR3 here is CASRPAWGLPYEQYV. The CDR3 DNA reads TGTGCCAGCAGGCCCGCTTGGGGACTCCCGTACGAGCAGTACGTC.

V usage is TRBV2 and J usage is TRBJ2-7; 15 positions match TRBD2. V dropped 6 bases and J dropped 4; count of bases not matched to a gene: 4. CDR1 and CDR2 (germline): SNHLY, FYNNEI. The CDR3 spans 15 residues. The CDR3 DNA reads TGTGCCAGCAGCCTCGGGACTAGCGGGGGGTACGAGCAGTACGTC. This encodes CASSLGTSGGYEQYV.

The J gene is TRBJ2-4, the V gene TRBV5-1; possible D gene TRBD2, 6 bases. The germline V and J ends were trimmed by 4 bases and 3 bases, with 14 bases remaining between them. The germline gives CDR1 SGHRS, CDR2 YFSETQ. This CDR3 spans 15 amino acids. CDR3 DNA sequence: TGCGCCAGCAGCCGGGACTGGGTGAGCAAAAACATTCAGTACTTC. Translating it yields CASSRDWVSKNIQYF.

In this sample, this clone turned up once. V and J are TRBV21-1 and TRBJ2-7; the tabulated D call, TRBD2, remains unverified against the DNA. TRBV21-1 is a pseudogene locus. The CDR3 has 14 residues. The DNA of the CDR3 is TGTGCCAGCGGGACTAGCGGGGGTTCCTACGAGCAGTACGTC. This gives the protein CASGTSGGSYEQYV.

The chain uses TRBV6-5 and TRBJ1-5; 8 nucleotides line up with TRBD1. The CDR3 is 15 amino acids. Germline CDR1 and CDR2: MNHEY and SVGAGI. The V segment lost 7 bases and the J segment 4 bases; nucleotides outside the gene matches: 9. The CDR3 DNA reads as TGTGCCAGCACGTTACAGGGGGGGCCAAATCAGCCCCAGCATTTT. This sequence encodes CASTLQGGPNQPQHF.

V gene TRBV7-2 combines with J gene TRBJ2-3, with D perhaps TRBD2 (6 bases). Germline V lookup: CDR1 SGHTA, CDR2 FQGNSA. Trimming removed 7 bases at V and 14 bases at J, with 16 bases between. The CDR3 is made up of 11 amino acids. The CDR3 sequence is CASTAGLRTYF. DNA of the CDR3: TGTGCCAGCACGGCGGGGCTAAGGACGTATTTT.

The chain recombines TRBV6-1 with TRBJ2-7; no firm D call. V lost 4 bases to trimming and J lost 2 bases, with 12 bases between them. From germline, CDR1 is MNHNS and CDR2 SASEGT. The CDR3 length is 14 residues. The CDR3 reads CASSVSEAAYEQYF. The CDR3 DNA is TGTGCCAGCAGTGTTTCCGAGGCTGCCTACGAGCAGTACTTC.

The chain joins TRBV4-1 to TRBJ2-1; 10 bases are a match to TRBD2. V trimming: 4 bases; J trimming: 1 base; junction bases outside the gene matches: 10. The CDR3 loop spans 18 amino acids. CDR1 and CDR2 from the germline V gene are MGHRA and YSYEKL. The CDR3 reads CASSLSGGAYRSYNEQFF. CDR3 DNA sequence: TGCGCCAGCAGCCTAAGCGGGGGGGCCTATCGTTCCTACAATGAGCAGTTCTTC.

About this clone: A far bigger clonotype differs at one base, so this is likely a read error. This chain connects TRBV27 to TRBJ1-6, with 7 bases aligning to TRBD1. The CDR3 consists of 15 residues. The germline gives CDR1 MNHEY, CDR2 SMNVEV (reference sequence). CDR3 in amino acids: CASSPTGNYNSPLRF. DNA for the CDR3: TGTGCCAGCAGTCCGACAGGGAACTATAATTCACCCCTCCGCTTT.

The genes are TRBV4-1 and TRBJ2-5, with TRBD2 matching 9 bases. The CDR3 consists of 13 residues. From germline, CDR1 is MGHRA and CDR2 YSYEKL. Trimming took 6 bases from V and 3 from J; bases not matched to a gene: 2. CDR3 DNA: TGCGCCAGCAGGGGCGGGGGGGAAGAGACCCAGTACTTC. Residues: CASRGGGEETQYF.

The genes are TRBV5-6 and TRBJ2-3; D may be TRBD2 (6 bases). Trimming left V 3 bases short and J 6 bases short, with 14 bases between. This CDR3 contains 14 residues. CDR1 SGHDT and CDR2 YYEEEE come from the germline V gene. The CDR3 sequence: CASSSRYGRDTQYF. CDR3 in DNA: TGTGCCAGCAGCTCCCGCTATGGGAGGGATACGCAGTATTTT.

The rearrangement links TRBV19 to TRBJ1-5; D gene unclear. The germline V gene encodes CDR1 LNHDA and CDR2 SQIVND (reference sequence). The CDR3 is made up of 15 amino acids. Between the trimmed V and J ends, which lost 3 bases and 6 bases, there was a span of 15 bases. In DNA, the CDR3 is TGTGCCAGTAGTATTTTGCCCACGCCGGGTCAGCCCCAGCATTTT. Its protein is CASSILPTPGQPQHF.

This clone was found a few times. This chain links TRBV7-9 with TRBJ1-2, with 12 bases that match TRBD1. V was clipped by 5 bases and J by 8 bases; unmatched bases: 3. Germline CDR1 is SEHNR and CDR2 is FQNEAQ (reference sequence). The CDR3 is made up of 13 amino acids. This CDR3 is CASSRDRGLGYTF. CDR3 DNA sequence: TGTGCCAGCAGCCGGGACAGGGGGCTAGGCTACACCTTC.

This clone occurred a few times. The V and J genes are TRBV29-1 and TRBJ1-6; D is unclear. Looked up from germline, CDR1 is SQVTM and CDR2 is ANQGSEA. V lost 5 bases, J lost 2 bases, and 10 bases lay in between. The CDR3 length is 14 residues. This CDR3 reads CSVQDGTYNSPLHF. DNA for the CDR3: TGCAGCGTTCAGGACGGGACCTATAATTCACCCCTCCACTTT.

The rearrangement uses TRBV5-6 and TRBJ2-4, with TRBD1 identical over 8 bases. This CDR3 spans 13 amino acids. The V and J ends lost 4 bases and 12 bases, in that order; junction bases with no gene match: 9. From germline, CDR1 is SGHDT and CDR2 YYEEEE. This CDR3 is CASSPQGADSQYF. In DNA, the CDR3 is TGTGCCAGCAGCCCCCAGGGGGCGGACAGTCAGTACTTC.

This clone was counted once. The chain combines TRBV19 with TRBJ2-7, with a tentative D call TRBD2 (5 bases). The CDR3 length is 11 residues. V was trimmed by 7 bases and J by 5 bases, leaving 9 bases between them. CDR1 and CDR2 from the germline V gene are LNHDA and SQIVND (reference sequence). The CDR3 reads CASTPRDEQYF. CDR3 coding DNA: TGTGCCAGTACCCCGCGGGACGAGCAGTACTTC.

The chain joins TRBV7-8 to TRBJ2-1; the D gene is possibly TRBD2 (5 bases). CDR3 length: 13 residues. Germline V CDR1 and CDR2: SGHVS, FQNEAQ. With 4 bases removed from V and 10 bases from J, the gap between germline ends came to 14 bases. The CDR3 region is CASSSPRGGEQFF. The DNA of the CDR3 is TGTGCCAGCAGCTCGCCCCGCGGAGGCGAGCAGTTCTTC.

A word on this clone: Because the CDR3's place on the DNA is in doubt, the DNA is left out and the CDR3 is given as listed by TCRdb. The chain is built from TRBV6-5 and TRBJ1-2; whether TRBD1, the table's D call, matches the DNA was not checked. CDR1 is MNHEY and CDR2 is SVGAGI in the germline V gene. From its first to its last residue, the CDR3 has 16 amino acids. The CDR3 protein is CASSYSVGTGSYGHTF.

The rearrangement joins TRBV2 to TRBJ2-7; the D gene is possibly TRBD2 (5 bases). Germline CDR1 and CDR2: SNHLY and FYNNEI. Trimming shortened V by 0 bases and J by 2 bases, and 11 bases separated the two germline ends. This CDR3 has 15 residues. The CDR3 here is CASSEAGAETYEQYF. CDR3 nucleotides: TGTGCCAGCAGTGAAGCCGGAGCGGAAACCTACGAGCAGTACTTC.

Notes on this clone: A read error may account for a junction end that differs from germline. This chain links TRBV5-1 with TRBJ2-4, with D possibly being TRBD2 (5 bases). The CDR3 runs 17 residues. Germline CDR1 is SGHRS and CDR2 is YFSETQ. As DNA, the CDR3 is TGCGCCAGCAGCAGCTACTGGGGAGTCGGATCCAAAAACAGTCAGTACTTC. Its protein product is CASSSYWGVGSKNSQYF.

The genes are TRBV18 and TRBJ1-5; a weak D match, TRBD1 (5 bases). V lost 2 bases, J lost 0 bases, and 5 bases lay in between. Germline V gene sequence: CDR1 KGHSH, CDR2 LQKENI. This CDR3 has 14 residues. CDR3 residues: CASSPDSSNQPQHF. The DNA of the CDR3 is TGTGCCAGCTCACCAGACAGTAGCAATCAGCCCCAGCATTTT.

Points on this clone: Germline is not matched at one junction end, which may reflect a read error. The chain employs TRBV7-9 and TRBJ1-2, with TRBD1 matching over 7 bases. CDR1 SEHNR and CDR2 FQNEAQ come from the germline V gene (reference sequence). The CDR3 covers 16 residues. CDR3 residues: CSSSPLLGRDSYGYTF. CDR3 nucleotides: TGTTCCAGCAGCCCCCTCTTAGGCAGGGACAGCTATGGCTACACCTTC.

This clone has only a few counts. This CDR3 is also generated by other DNA sequences in the sample. The chain employs TRBV19 and TRBJ1-5; D gene uncertain. This CDR3 comprises 14 residues. The germline gives CDR1 LNHDA, CDR2 SQIVND (reference sequence). Trimming took off 5 bases at V and 7 bases at J, with 15 bases between the two ends. The CDR3 loop is CASSSGSGNQPQHF. CDR3 bases: TGTGCCAGTAGTTCCGGGTCCGGGAACCAGCCCCAGCATTTT.